Below are 30 T cell receptor beta chains sequenced from a single sample in a study of beta chain features in type 1 diabetes. Every isolated RNA sample was fully reverse transcribed, so sequencing captured expressed TCRB transcripts. Profiling relied on immunoSEQ multiplex PCR, and the TCRdb table lists in-frame clones only, not all of them. This table holds 95,000 to 150,000 clones, 16% found once. Study-wide points: People with Type 1 diabetes carried modestly yet significantly shorter TCRB CDR3s in all four CD4+ subsets.

Their target antigens are unknown. Sequencing was carried out using central memory CD4+ T cells from blood. The receptor set was obtained from a man aged 25-45 years with type 1 diabetes.

This clone was picked up many times. The J gene is TRBJ2-3, the V gene TRBV7-6; D is unclear. Trimming removed 0 bases from V and 6 bases from J, with 13 bases in between. CDR3 size: 15 residues. Germline CDR1 reads SGHVS; CDR2 reads FNYEAQ. For the CDR3, the DNA is TGTGCCAGCAGCTTAGCGGCCACACGCCAGGATACGCAGTATTTT. It is translated as CASSLAATRQDTQYF.

This clone was recorded at least ten times. The rearrangement uses TRBV28 and TRBJ2-7, with 8 bases that match TRBD1. V shed 6 bases and J 4 bases; nucleotides not matched to a gene: 17. The CDR3 covers 17 residues. Germline loops: CDR1 MDHEN, CDR2 SYDVKM. CDR3 sequence reads: CASRPFGNRQGNYEQYF. CDR3 coding DNA: TGTGCCAGCAGACCTTTTGGAAATAGACAGGGGAATTACGAGCAGTACTTC.

This clone was found a few times. This sequence joins TRBV29-1 and TRBJ2-3; TRBD2 matches 8 bases. V was clipped by 4 bases and J by 5 bases; unmatched bases: 5. The CDR3 consists of 13 residues. Germline lookup yields CDR1 SQVTM and CDR2 ANQGSEA. CDR3 sequence: CSVGTSKRDTQYF. CDR3 nucleotides: TGCAGCGTTGGGACTAGCAAGCGAGATACGCAGTATTTT.

A few counts support this clone. This chain links TRBV29-1 with TRBJ1-6; no reliable D call. Deletions cut 4 bases from V and 8 bases from J, with 12 bases between. Germline loops: CDR1 SQVTM, CDR2 ANQGSEA. The CDR3 contains 13 residues. CDR3 sequence (DNA): TGCAGCGTTGGAGGCCAGAGGGATTCACCCCTCCACTTT. Its translation is CSVGGQRDSPLHF.

This clone has more than one count but fewer than ten. The rearrangement links TRBV9 to TRBJ1-6, with D possibly matching TRBD1 (5 bases). V lost 3 bases, J lost 9 bases, and 19 bases lay in between. This CDR3 has 16 amino acids. Germline V gene data show CDR1 as SGDLS and CDR2 as YYNGEE. The CDR3 DNA reads TGTGCCAGCAGCGCGGACCCCCTCGCCCAGGGTTCACCCCTCCACTTT. This encodes CASSADPLAQGSPLHF.

The chain links TRBV7-2 to TRBJ2-7; D is ambiguous. Trimming removed 1 base at V and 0 bases at J, with 10 bases between. The CDR3 runs 15 residues. Germline CDR1 is SGHTA and CDR2 is FQGNSA. CDR3 amino acids: CASSLGASSSYEQYF. DNA for the CDR3: TGTGCCAGCAGCTTAGGGGCATCGTCCTCCTACGAGCAGTACTTC.

This clone was seen a handful of times. The CDR3 is CASSENRGRVDTQYF. CDR3 DNA sequence: TGTGCCAGCAGTGAAAACAGGGGGCGAGTAGATACGCAGTATTTT. This sequence joins TRBV6-1 and TRBJ2-3; TRBD1 matches 9 bases. The V and J ends lost 2 bases and 5 bases, in that order; junction bases with no gene match: 5. Germline V lookup: CDR1 MNHNS, CDR2 SASEGT. CDR3 length: 15 amino acids.

Notes on this clone: A much more abundant neighbour one base away suggests this may be a read error. The same CDR3 can be traced to other DNA sequences in this sample. This sequence joins TRBV20-1 and TRBJ1-5, with a tentative D call TRBD1 (6 bases). CDR1 is DFQATT, CDR2 SNEGSKA, per germline (reference sequence). V lost 6 bases and J 6 bases, leaving 9 bases between the germline ends. The CDR3 is 11 amino acids. CDR3 DNA: TGCAGTGCGCCAGGGGTTCAGCCCCAGCATTTT. Amino acids: CSAPGVQPQHF.

The rearrangement uses TRBV5-6 and TRBJ2-3; D might be TRBD2 (6 bases). The CDR3 totals 13 residues. Germline CDR1 and CDR2: SGHDT and YYEEEE. V lost 2 bases to trimming and J lost 3 bases, with 7 bases between them. The CDR3 DNA reads TGTGCCAGCAGCTTAAGCGGGACAGATACGCAGTATTTT. This translates into CASSLSGTDTQYF.

The chain uses TRBV29-1 and TRBJ1-2, with 7 bases that match TRBD1. Germline V gene data show CDR1 as SQVTM and CDR2 as ANQGSEA. The CDR3 consists of 13 residues. With V trimmed by 7 bases and J by 3 bases, 8 bases remained unmatched. CDR3 DNA sequence: TGCAGCGGAGCGACCGGGACAGACTATGGCTACACCTTC. As protein: CSGATGTDYGYTF.

CDR3 amino acids: CAWSFRAGYTF. CDR3 nucleotide sequence: TGTGCCTGGAGTTTCAGGGCTGGCTACACCTTC. This sequence joins TRBV30 and TRBJ1-2; maybe TRBD1 (5 bases). The CDR3 runs to 11 residues. Trimming removed 2 bases at V and 7 bases at J, with 8 bases between. Germline-derived CDR1 and CDR2 are GTSNPN and SVGIG (reference sequence). The whole variable domain, filled in from reference TRBV30 and TRBJ1-2, reads SQTIHQWPATLVQPVGSPLSLECTVEGTSNPNLYWYRQAAGRGLQLLFYSVGIGQISSEVPQNLSASRPQDRQFILSSKKLLLSDSGFYLCAWSFRAGYTFGSGTRLTVV.

This clone appeared a few times. The chain combines TRBV7-2 with TRBJ2-1; possibly TRBD1 for D (5 bases). CDR1 and CDR2 from the germline V gene are SGHTA and FQGNSA. CDR3 length: 14 amino acids. Trimming took off 5 bases at V and 5 bases at J, with 13 bases between the two ends. CDR3 in DNA: TGTGCCAGCAGCATCCGGCAGGGTAACAATGAGCAGTTCTTC. Its protein product is CASSIRQGNNEQFF.

In its sample, this clone was seen many times. V and J are TRBV2 and TRBJ2-3, with TRBD1 matching 10 bases. The germline V gene encodes CDR1 SNHLY and CDR2 FYNNEI. V lost 6 bases to trimming and J lost 8 bases; unmatched junction nucleotides: 8. The CDR3 contains 14 residues. The CDR3 is CASSRGTGAGTQYF. CDR3 nucleotide sequence: TGTGCCAGCAGCCGGGGGACAGGGGCTGGTACGCAGTATTTT.

Remarks on this clone: The junction departs from germline at one end; a sequencing error may be responsible. The chain's CDR3 is CANSQDQQGHNEQFF. CDR3 nucleotides: TGTGCCAACAGCCAAGATCAACAGGGACACAATGAGCAGTTCTTC. The chain recombines TRBV4-2 with TRBJ2-1, with D perhaps matching TRBD1 (6 bases). Germline V CDR1 and CDR2: LGHNA, YNFKEQ. This CDR3 has 15 residues.

The sample holds a few counts of this clone. This chain uses TRBV7-6 with TRBJ2-7; D gene uncertain. The CDR3 is 14 residues long. CDR1 and CDR2 (germline): SGHVS, FNYEAQ. V was cut by 0 bases and J by 0 bases, with 6 bases left in between. The CDR3 is CASSLAVSSYEQYF. The CDR3 nucleotides read TGTGCCAGCAGCTTAGCAGTTAGCTCCTACGAGCAGTACTTC.

This clone was detected only a few times. J is TRBJ2-3 and V is TRBV6-5, with 10 bases that match TRBD2. CDR3 length: 16 residues. Germline V gene data show CDR1 as MNHEY and CDR2 as SVGAGI. J was trimmed by 1 base and V by 4 bases; bases with no gene match: 5. CDR3 sequence: CASSSYGLAGTDTQYF. CDR3 nucleotides: TGTGCCAGCAGTTCCTACGGACTAGCGGGCACAGATACGCAGTATTTT.

This clone has just one count. DNA for the CDR3: TGTGCCAGCAGTTTTTTCAGGGATGGCGAAAAACTGTTTTTT. Its translation is CASSFFRDGEKLFF. The genes are TRBV27 and TRBJ1-4; a weak D match, TRBD1 (5 bases). The CDR3 sequence is 14 residues long. V was clipped by 3 bases and J by 8 bases, with 13 bases between them. Looked up from germline, CDR1 is MNHEY and CDR2 is SMNVEV (reference sequence).

DNA of the CDR3: TGCGCCAGCAGCTTTGGACTAGCCGGGGGGAATGAGCAGTTCTTC. This codes for CASSFGLAGGNEQFF. This chain connects TRBV5-1 to TRBJ2-1; TRBD2 matches at 8 bases. Germline lookup yields CDR1 SGHRS and CDR2 YFSETQ. The CDR3 is made up of 15 amino acids. Germline trimming cut 2 bases from V and 7 bases from J; bases unmatched to any gene: 8.

This clone has a handful of counts. This chain links TRBV11-1 with TRBJ2-3; TRBD2 matches 12 bases. CDR1 SGHAT and CDR2 FQDESV come from the germline V gene (reference sequence). The CDR3 length is 14 residues. With V trimmed by 4 bases and J by 9 bases, 5 bases remained unmatched. Here the CDR3 reads CASSSRTSGVTQYF. The CDR3 region has the DNA TGTGCCAGCAGCTCACGGACTAGCGGGGTAACGCAGTATTTT.

This clone has a count of ten or more. The chain joins TRBV5-1 to TRBJ2-1; no clear D. Trimming pared 1 base from V and 2 bases from J, leaving 10 bases between. This CDR3 spans 15 amino acids. CDR1 and CDR2 (germline): SGHRS, YFSETQ. As DNA, the CDR3 is TGCGCCAGCAGCTTGTCAGGTGATACCTACAATGAGCAGTTCTTC. This gives the protein CASSLSGDTYNEQFF.

The sample holds a few counts of this clone. The chain carries TRBV25-1 and TRBJ1-6, with D unclear. The ends were cut back, 5 bases at V and 6 bases at J, with 11 bases in the middle. From germline, CDR1 is MGHDK and CDR2 SYGVNS. The CDR3 contains 14 residues. Here the CDR3 DNA reads TGTGCCAGCAGTCCCCCGGGTCGTAATTCACCCCTCCACTTT. Amino acids: CASSPPGRNSPLHF.

This clone has just a few counts. The J gene is TRBJ2-5, the V gene TRBV15, with D tentatively TRBD1 (5 bases). The CDR3 consists of 16 residues. V lost 3 bases, J lost 4 bases, and 18 bases lay in between. Germline CDR1 and CDR2: LNHNV and YYDKDF (reference sequence). CDR3: CATSSSLGRGAETQYF. The CDR3 nucleotides are TGTGCCACCAGCAGCTCATTGGGAAGGGGTGCAGAGACCCAGTACTTC.

V gene TRBV11-2 combines with J gene TRBJ1-1; 8 bases agree with TRBD1. Germline V gene sequence: CDR1 SGHAT, CDR2 FQNNGV. J gave up 5 bases and V 6 bases, and 8 bases lay outside the gene matches. The CDR3 runs 14 residues. This CDR3 is CASRPQGAGTEAFF. The CDR3 region has the DNA TGTGCCAGCAGGCCCCAGGGGGCTGGAACTGAAGCTTTCTTT.

A few counts support this clone. This sequence joins TRBV5-6 and TRBJ1-6, with TRBD1 as a possible D gene (6 bases). Germline-derived CDR1 and CDR2 are SGHDT and YYEEEE. The CDR3 sequence is 14 residues long. Trimming took off 3 bases at V and 9 bases at J, with 13 bases between the two ends. Written as DNA, the CDR3 is TGTGCCAGCAGCTCACAGGGTTCTTCTTCACCCCTCCACTTT. The encoded protein is CASSSQGSSSPLHF.

V usage is TRBV9 and J usage is TRBJ2-7; D is undetermined. This CDR3 has 15 amino acids. The V gene's germline CDR1 is SGDLS and CDR2 YYNGEE. V lost 0 bases and J lost 3, with 13 bases in between. CDR3 sequence reads: CASSVGQELFYEQYF. The CDR3 DNA is TGTGCCAGCAGCGTAGGGCAGGAGTTATTCTACGAGCAGTACTTC.

This clone was found a few times. This chain uses TRBV2 with TRBJ2-7; no clear D. The CDR3 extends over 14 amino acids. Germline V gene lookup returns CDR1 SNHLY and CDR2 FYNNEI. The V and J ends lost 7 bases and 5 bases respectively, with 18 bases between them. The CDR3 DNA reads TGTGCCAGCATCTTGGACGGACCCCTGAACGAGCAGTACTTC. It is translated as CASILDGPLNEQYF.

The chain employs TRBV7-3 and TRBJ2-2, with D uncertain. Between the trimmed V and J ends, which lost 5 bases and 0 bases, there was a span of 13 bases. This CDR3 is 16 amino acids long. Per the germline V gene, CDR1 is SGHTA and CDR2 is FQGTGA. In nucleotides, the CDR3 is TGTGCCAGCAGCCCCGAAGGTGTTACGAACACCGGGGAGCTGTTTTTT. Amino acid sequence: CASSPEGVTNTGELFF.

The chain links TRBV29-1 to TRBJ2-7; 8 positions agree with TRBD1. The germline V gene encodes CDR1 SQVTM and CDR2 ANQGSEA. The V and J ends lost 4 bases and 4 bases, in that order; junction bases with no gene match: 6. This CDR3 is built from 13 residues. The CDR3 region is CSVVGQGAYEQYF. CDR3 sequence (DNA): TGCAGCGTTGTAGGGCAGGGGGCTTACGAGCAGTACTTC.

In this sample, this clone turned up a few times. This chain joins TRBV29-1 and TRBJ1-2; D is ambiguous. In germline, CDR1 is SQVTM, CDR2 ANQGSEA. V was shortened by 3 bases and J by 6 bases, with 11 bases between the two germline ends. CDR3 length: 12 amino acids. The CDR3 coding sequence is TGCAGCGTTGAGTACCAGAAAGATGGCTACACCTTC. Translated, it gives CSVEYQKDGYTF.

This clone was counted between two and nine times. The rearrangement links TRBV9 to TRBJ2-3; 10 bases map to TRBD2. This CDR3 has 16 amino acids. V was clipped by 4 bases and J by 4 bases; unmatched bases: 9. From germline, CDR1 is SGDLS and CDR2 YYNGEE. The CDR3 spells CASSPPPSGGSDTQYF. CDR3 sequence (DNA): TGTGCCAGCAGCCCTCCTCCTAGCGGGGGATCAGATACGCAGTATTTT. Full variable domain (missing parts from reference TRBV9 and TRBJ2-3): DSGVTQTPKHLITATGQRVTLRCSPRSGDLSVYWYQQSLDQGLQFLIQYYNGEERAKGNILERFSAQQFPDLHSELNLSSLELGDSALYFCASSPPPSGGSDTQYFGPGTRLTVL.